Below are 15 T cell receptor beta chains sequenced from a single sample in a study of T cells in Graves' hyperthyroidism and ophthalmopathy. Amplification yielded TCR beta CDR3 regions, with RNA transcripts as the source. The HTBI primer set served for first-round RT-PCR of the TCR CDR3. TCRdb recomputed calls from the multiplex PCR reads with MiXCR, one row per CDR3 protein. This table holds around 300,000 distinct CDR3 sequences, about 15% found once. The sample taken for sequencing was blood. The receptors come from a woman between 25 and 40 years old with Graves' hyperthyroidism.

This clonotype came up a few times. This chain joins TRBV28 and TRBJ2-3, with 9 positions matching TRBD2. This CDR3 comprises 19 residues. Trimming at V came to 6 bases and at J to 0 bases, leaving 16 bases not matched to a gene. The germline V gene encodes CDR1 MDHEN and CDR2 SYDVKM. The CDR3, as DNA: TGTGCCAGCAGCCCTGGGCTAGCGGGATGGACCTCTAGCACAGATACGCAGTATTTT. Protein: CASSPGLAGWTSSTDTQYF.

The V and J genes are TRBV3-1 and TRBJ1-6; 8 bases fit TRBD1. Trimming removed 1 base from V and 13 bases from J; junction bases left unmatched: 6. The CDR3 contains 14 residues. Germline V lookup: CDR1 LGHDT, CDR2 YNNKEL (reference sequence). CDR3 loop: CASSQVTGGRPLHF. In DNA, the CDR3 is TGTGCCAGCAGCCAAGTAACAGGGGGAAGGCCCCTCCACTTT.

This clonotype was observed many times. V and J are TRBV20-1 and TRBJ1-6, with D uncertain. V was pared by 8 bases and J by 8 bases, with 16 bases between. From germline, CDR1 is DFQATT and CDR2 SNEGSKA (reference sequence). This CDR3 is built from 13 residues. The CDR3, as DNA: TGCAGTCCTGGCGGAGGGTTGGATTCACCCCTCCACTTT. This translates into CSPGGGLDSPLHF.

The gene calls are TRBV27 and TRBJ2-7; D gene ambiguous. Germline CDR1 is MNHEY and CDR2 is SMNVEV (reference sequence). Trimming removed 3 bases from V and 2 bases from J, with 11 bases in between. The CDR3 runs 14 residues. The CDR3 DNA follows: TGTGCCAGCAGTTTCCGACTCAGTGCCTACGAGCAGTACTTC. Its protein product is CASSFRLSAYEQYF.

This clonotype was counted many times. The chain couples TRBV7-8 to TRBJ1-5, with 8 nucleotides matching TRBD1. From germline, CDR1 is SGHVS and CDR2 FQNEAQ. This CDR3 is 16 amino acids long. The V and J ends lost 5 bases and 5 bases, in that order; junction bases with no gene match: 11. CDR3 protein: CASSKDRERGDQPQHF. In nucleotides, the CDR3 is TGTGCCAGCAGCAAGGACAGGGAACGGGGGGATCAGCCCCAGCATTTT.

The V gene is TRBV29-1, the J gene TRBJ2-5; D is undetermined. V lost 4 bases and J lost 1, with 19 bases in between. CDR3 length: 16 amino acids. CDR1 SQVTM and CDR2 ANQGSEA come from the germline V gene. In DNA, the CDR3 is TGCAGCGTTGTTGTTGCTGGGTTGGGCATCCAAGAGACCCAGTACTTC. Translating it yields CSVVVAGLGIQETQYF.

There are a few counts of this clonotype. The genes are TRBV6-1 and TRBJ2-3; possibly TRBD1 for D (5 bases). The CDR3 is made up of 16 amino acids. Trimming stripped 5 bases from V and 3 bases from J, with 18 bases between. Germline assignment: CDR1 MNHNS and CDR2 SASEGT. The CDR3 nucleotides read TGTGCCAGCAGTCCCTCTGCTAGGGGCTGGACAGATACGCAGTATTTT. Its translation: CASSPSARGWTDTQYF.

In this sample, this clonotype turned up a few times. The chain is built from TRBV7-2 and TRBJ2-7; 7 bases agree with TRBD2. Losses at the gene ends were 1 base for V and 6 bases for J; bases not matched to a gene: 6. This CDR3 is built from 14 residues. Germline V gene lookup returns CDR1 SGHTA and CDR2 FQGNSA. In DNA, the CDR3 is TGTGCCAGCAGCTTAGAGGGACTATCTAGCGAGCAGTACTTC. Its protein is CASSLEGLSSEQYF.

Many counts were recorded for this clonotype. CDR3 nucleotide sequence: TGTGCCAGCAGGGCACAACAGAACACTGAAGCTTTCTTT. Translated: CASRAQQNTEAFF. The chain links TRBV2 to TRBJ1-1, with D hard to call. This CDR3 region has 13 residues. Germline lookup yields CDR1 SNHLY and CDR2 FYNNEI. V gave up 6 bases and J gave up 1 base, with 9 bases separating them.

This clonotype was seen only a few times. V usage is TRBV3-1 and J usage is TRBJ2-4; D perhaps matches TRBD2 (6 bases). The CDR3 extends over 19 amino acids. V was cut by 1 base and J by 2 bases, with 21 bases left in between. Germline loops: CDR1 LGHDT, CDR2 YNNKEL (reference sequence). The CDR3 region has the DNA TGTGCCAGCAGCCAAGCCTTCTGGGCCGCGGGGTTGACCAAAAACATTCAGTACTTC. This codes for CASSQAFWAAGLTKNIQYF.

The chain links TRBV29-1 to TRBJ2-7, with a weak D call TRBD1 (6 bases). Trimming removed 8 bases from V and 3 bases from J, with 17 bases in between. CDR3 length equals 13 residues. CDR1 and CDR2 (germline): SQVTM, ANQGSEA. The CDR3 protein is CSIRGGRFYEQYF. In nucleotides, the CDR3 is TGCAGCATACGAGGGGGTAGGTTCTACGAGCAGTACTTC.

The table lists this clonotype with a count of one. V is TRBV25-1 and J is TRBJ2-1; 10 bases match TRBD2. The germline V gene encodes CDR1 MGHDK and CDR2 SYGVNS. With 2 bases clipped from V and 6 bases from J, the junction kept 7 bases outside the gene matches. The CDR3 covers 16 residues. The CDR3 coding sequence is TGTGCCAGCAGTGAACCCGGACTAGCGGACCGCAATGAGCAGTTCTTC. Its protein is CASSEPGLADRNEQFF.

This clonotype was observed at least ten times. V usage is TRBV7-3 and J usage is TRBJ2-3; 7 bases match TRBD1. The CDR3 totals 15 residues. The germline gives CDR1 SGHTA, CDR2 FQGTGA. V lost 1 base, J lost 2 bases, and 3 bases stayed unmatched. CDR3 region: CASSLIGTDTDTQYF. In DNA, the CDR3 is TGTGCCAGCAGCTTAATAGGGACAGACACAGATACGCAGTATTTT.

Ten or more counts support this clonotype. The rearrangement links TRBV28 to TRBJ1-2; D is undetermined. Trimming stripped 3 bases from V and 1 base from J, with 21 bases between. Germline V gives CDR1 MDHEN, CDR2 SYDVKM. This CDR3 is 18 amino acids long. CDR3: CASSFSVRAPEHNYGYTF. The CDR3 region has the DNA TGTGCCAGCAGTTTCTCCGTACGGGCCCCAGAACATAACTATGGCTACACCTTC.

Many counts were recorded for this clonotype. The chain carries TRBV7-9 and TRBJ1-5; no clear D gene. Germline V gene sequence: CDR1 SEHNR, CDR2 FQNEAQ (reference sequence). The ends were cut back, 4 bases at V and 5 bases at J, with 6 bases in the middle. The CDR3 is 12 amino acids. CDR3 nucleotide sequence: TGTGCCAGCAGCTACACGGATCAGCCCCAGCATTTT. Its translation is CASSYTDQPQHF.